The clone carrying this T cell receptor (beta chain) was recorded many times. From RNA transcripts, TCR beta CDR3 regions were amplified. The HTBI primer set drove a first-round RT-PCR of the TCR CDR3. Using its own MiXCR run on the multiplex PCR reads, TCRdb lists one record per CDR3 protein. The repertoire holds 380,000 or so distinct CDR3 sequences, with approximately 12% as singletons. Each patient was aged 18 to 65 and had newly diagnosed hyperthyroidism of under 2 months' duration. This specimen belongs to a study of T cells in Graves' hyperthyroidism and ophthalmopathy. Trimming removed 3 bases at V and 4 bases at J, with 12 bases between. Germline V gene lookup returns CDR1 SNHLY and CDR2 FYNNEI. CDR3 size: 14 residues.

The material sequenced was blood. V and J are TRBV2 and TRBJ1-2; the D gene is possibly TRBD1 (5 bases). This sequence originates from a man aged 25-45 years with Graves' hyperthyroidism that later progressed to Graves' ophthalmopathy. DNA for the CDR3: TGTGCCAGCAGTGATCGGGGGGGAACCTATGGCTACACCTTC. Protein sequence: CASSDRGGTYGYTF.